This T cell receptor beta chain comes out of a study of cytomegalovirus exposure and HLA in healthy donors. The length of the CDR3 is 17 residues. V gave up 7 bases and J gave up 5 bases; unmatched junction bases: 15. Per the germline V gene, CDR1 is LNHDA and CDR2 is SQIVND (reference sequence). With 60 Vbeta and 13 Jbeta primers, the PCR was carried out. Produced via immunoSEQ multiplex PCR; TCRdb's table is partial and in-frame only. The table lists approximately 100,000 clones, 75% of them singletons. The J gene is TRBJ1-1, the V gene TRBV19; 11 nucleotides match TRBD1. The sample consisted of PBMCs. This TCR was recovered from a man in his forties in good health and CMV-seronegative. CDR3 sequence: CASTESSGQGARTEAFF. For the CDR3, the DNA is TGTGCCAGTACCGAGTCTTCCGGACAGGGGGCGCGAACTGAAGCTTTCTTT.